This TCR beta chain comes out of a study of blood T cell repertoires in COVID-19. Some clones are missing from TCRdb's copy, which holds only in-frame ones; the method was immunoSEQ multiplex PCR. The sample lists about 230,000 clones, around 83% seen once, with just under 7.5% in the top ten. The CDR3 has 15 residues. CDR1 and CDR2 from the germline V gene are LGHDT and YNNKEL (reference sequence). V was shortened by 4 bases and J by 1 base, with 13 bases between the two germline ends. The rearrangement uses TRBV3-1 (or the pseudogene TRBV3-2) and TRBJ2-5, with D perhaps matching TRBD1 (6 bases). The sequenced sample consisted of peripheral blood. The origin of this receptor is a woman aged 50 to 60 with acute or convalescent COVID-19. The CDR3 bases are TGTGCCAGCAGCCCCAGACAGGTGGTCCAAGAGACCCAGTACTTC. This gives the protein CASSPRQVVQETQYF.